The clone carrying this T cell receptor (beta chain) occurred a few times. The time point: newly diagnosed GD, antithyroid drugs for less than 3 months. After RNA was extracted from PBMCs, the TCR library was made from it. American Thyroid Association guidelines defined how Graves' disease was diagnosed. The authors built TCR beta libraries using iRepertoire HTBI primers and Arm-PCR of CDR3 regions. As handled by the study authors: About 60 TRBV and about 15 TRBJ segments were identified across samples. TCRdb itself ran the multiplex PCR reads through MiXCR, one entry per CDR3 protein. The V and J calls and clone size come from TCRdb's table, not from the authors' own analysis. The table records 450,000 to 700,000 distinct CDR3 sequences, roughly 13% of them present only once. This specimen comes from a study of regulatory T cells in long-lasting Graves disease. The CDR3 spans 13 residues. The germline V gene has CDR1 SQVTM and CDR2 ANQGSEA. Trimming at V came to 7 bases and at J to 3 bases, leaving 8 bases not matched to a gene.

This sample also belongs to another study, concerning T cells in Graves' hyperthyroidism and ophthalmopathy. That work adds: A 13 V-J model separated ophthalmopathy from stable hyperthyroidism.

The clonotype comes from a man aged 30 to 45 with Graves disease. The source was peripheral blood mononuclear cells (PBMCs), collected at new diagnosis, from a patient treated with antithyroid drugs. V usage is TRBV29-1 and J usage is TRBJ1-2; 7 positions match TRBD1. CDR3 nucleotides: TGCAGCGCCGGGGGCCAGGGGGACTATGGCTACACCTTC. Its translation is CSAGGQGDYGYTF.